Reported below is one T cell receptor (beta chain). Its antigen is unknown. This entry is derived from a study of beta chain features in type 1 diabetes. For the study at large: Analysis included over 100,000,000 sorted cells drawn from all samples. Whole-study findings and limits: Researchers report that Type 1 diabetes patients had moderately but significantly shorter TCRB CDR3s across all four CD4+ subsets.

Germline V gene lookup returns CDR1 LNHDA and CDR2 SQIVND (reference sequence). V lost 5 bases, J lost 0 bases, and 10 bases stayed unmatched. The CDR3 contains 18 residues. Since all of the isolated RNA was reverse transcribed, expressed TCRB transcripts were what got sequenced. Measured with immunoSEQ multiplex PCR; TCRdb has only the in-frame clones, and not every one. The sample holds about 270,000 clones; roughly 15% are singletons and the top ten take around 0.025%. V is TRBV19 and J is TRBJ2-6, with 7 bases matching TRBD1. The receptor was derived from a woman aged 40 to 50 in good health. Specimen: naive CD4+ T cells from blood. The CDR3 loop is CASSARQGRASGANVLTF. The CDR3 DNA is TGTGCCAGTAGTGCCAGACAGGGAAGGGCCTCTGGGGCCAACGTCCTGACTTTC.